This is a list of T cell receptor beta chains from one sample in a study of regulatory T cells in long-lasting Graves disease. TCRdb reanalysed the multiplex PCR reads using MiXCR and keeps one entry per CDR3 protein. Here the sample spans approximately 470,000 distinct CDR3 sequences, about 17% being singletons. The same specimen was also included in a second study, on T cells in Graves' hyperthyroidism and ophthalmopathy.

Here the sequenced sample was peripheral blood mononuclear cells (PBMCs), taken at new diagnosis, from a patient treated with antithyroid drugs. These receptors were collected from a man in his forties or fifties with Graves disease. The CDR3 runs from the conserved cysteine through the conserved F or W. D genes are given only for firm matches. Clone size is given for some rows only: seen once, a few or many times, or a class if the clone is expanded.

v_call,clone_size,d_call,j_call,cdr3_nt,cdr3_aa
TRBV5-4,few,-,TRBJ2-1,TGTGCCAGCAGCCCACTACCCCCCAATGAGCAGTTCTTC,CASSPLPPNEQFF
TRBV2,many,TRBD2,TRBJ2-7,TGTGCCAGCCACCGGCGGGGGAGTCCCCTCTACGAGCAGTACTTC,CASHRRGSPLYEQYF
TRBV2,many,TRBD2,TRBJ2-7,TGTGCCAGCACTGCCCTAGCGGGACGATACGAGCAGTACTTC,CASTALAGRYEQYF
TRBV5-1,-,-,TRBJ2-5,TGCGCCAGCAGCAAGGGACTCTTAGAGACCCAGTACTTC,CASSKGLLETQYF
TRBV7-9,-,TRBD2,TRBJ2-5,TGTGCCAGCAGCCCCGCTAGCGGGAGGGCGAGAGAGACCCAGTACTTC,CASSPASGRARETQYF
TRBV5-1,few,-,TRBJ1-4,TGCGCCAGCAGCTGGGGCTGGTCAACTAATGAAAAACTGTTTTTT,CASSWGWSTNEKLFF
TRBV20-1,many,-,TRBJ2-1,TGCAGTGCTAGGTCCTCTCACCTTTACAATGAGCAGTTCTTC,CSARSSHLYNEQFF
TRBV28,few,-,TRBJ2-7,TGTGCCAGCAGTCCGAGGGCCCGACTACTAGCCACCTCCTACGAGCAGTACTTC,CASSPRARLLATSYEQYF
TRBV6-5,-,TRBD1,TRBJ2-7,TGTGCCAGCAGTTATACAGGGGTTTCGGCCTACGAGCAGTACTTC,CASSYTGVSAYEQYF
TRBV12-3/TRBV12-4,many,-,TRBJ2-3,TGTGCCAGCAGTTACTCAACAGGGTTTGAGGGGGATACGCAGTATTTT,CASSYSTGFEGDTQYF
TRBV20-1,-,-,TRBJ2-5,TGCAGTGCCAGGTCGGGGGGCCTGGAGACCCAGTACTTC,CSARSGGLETQYF
TRBV6-1,many,-,TRBJ2-3,TGTGCCAGCAGCATGGGGGGTTCTTGGGGAAATACGCAGTATTTT,CASSMGGSWGNTQYF
TRBV6-5,few,-,TRBJ1-1,TGTGCCAGCAGTTACTCGATCGAGGCAGGGAACATGAACACTGAAGCTTTCTTT,CASSYSIEAGNMNTEAFF
TRBV10-3,-,-,TRBJ1-2,TGTGCCATCAGTGAGTCTGTATTCTATGGCTACACCTTC,CAISESVFYGYTF
TRBV29-1,-,-,TRBJ2-7,TGCAGCGTTGTGGCAGGCCAGTACGAGCAGTACTTC,CSVVAGQYEQYF
TRBV10-2,few,TRBD1,TRBJ2-7,TGCGCCAGCAGTGAGTCGGGCAGGGGGCGCCGTATGAGCCACGAGCAGTACTTC,CASSESGRGRRMSHEQYF
TRBV5-1,many,-,TRBJ2-3,TGCGCCAGCAGCGACTCCGGACAGTTCACAGATACGCAGTATTTT,CASSDSGQFTDTQYF
TRBV28,few,-,TRBJ2-7,TGTGCCAGCAGTTTATCCGCAGGGATCTACGAGCAGTACTTC,CASSLSAGIYEQYF
TRBV3-1,many,TRBD1,TRBJ2-5,TGTGCCAGCAGCCAGACACAGGGGGTCTTAGAGACCCAGTACTTC,CASSQTQGVLETQYF
TRBV20-1,-,TRBD1,TRBJ1-2,TGCAGTACTACCGGACAGGGTGTCGGGAATGGCTACACCTTC,CSTTGQGVGNGYTF
TRBV5-1,few,-,TRBJ2-7,TGCGCCAGCAGCTTGGACAGGGACCTTTACGAGCAGTACTTC,CASSLDRDLYEQYF
TRBV2,-,TRBD2,TRBJ2-7,TGTGCCAGCAGACCCGGACTAGCGGAATCCTACGAGCAGTACTTC,CASRPGLAESYEQYF
TRBV30,many,-,TRBJ2-1,TGTGCGTCAGAGGGACCGGTCTACAATGAGCAGTTCTTC,CASEGPVYNEQFF
TRBV28,few,-,TRBJ2-7,TGTGCCAGCAGTTTCTCATTAGGGAACTACGAGCAGTACTTC,CASSFSLGNYEQYF
TRBV19,-,-,TRBJ2-3,TGTGCCAGTAGTATAGTTCATGGCACAGATACGCAGTATTTT,CASSIVHGTDTQYF
TRBV18,many,-,TRBJ1-2,TGTGCCAGCTCACCAGGGACCCATGACGGCTACACCTTC,CASSPGTHDGYTF
TRBV10-1,-,TRBD1,TRBJ2-7,TGCGCCAGCAGTGAGTCGCTCGGCCAGGGGGCGAGAGGGCAGTACTTC,CASSESLGQGARGQYF
TRBV6-2/TRBV6-3,-,-,TRBJ1-5,TGTGCCAGCAGTTATTTCTTACGGAATCAGCCCCAGCATTTT,CASSYFLRNQPQHF
TRBV9,few,TRBD2,TRBJ2-7,TGTGCCAGCAGCGTAGAGGTAGCGGGAGGCTACGAGCAGTACTTC,CASSVEVAGGYEQYF
TRBV28,many,TRBD2,TRBJ2-7,TGTGCCAGCAGTCCCCGGGAGGGGCCGGCGCCGTACTTC,CASSPREGPAPYF
TRBV28,few,TRBD2,TRBJ2-5,TGTGCCAGCAGTCTAAGCTGGACTAGCGGGAGGAGGGAGACCCAGTACTTC,CASSLSWTSGRRETQYF
TRBV20-1,many,-,TRBJ2-6,TGCAGTGCCTGGGCAGTCGGGGCCAACGTCCTGACTTTC,CSAWAVGANVLTF
TRBV24-1,many,-,TRBJ2-7,TGTGCCACCAGTGATACTACCGGGACGGTCCCCTACGAGCAGTACTTC,CATSDTTGTVPYEQYF
TRBV11-1,many,TRBD2,TRBJ2-7,TGTGCCAGCAGCTTTGAAAGCGGGAGAAATTACGAGCAGTACTTC,CASSFESGRNYEQYF
TRBV5-1,many,-,TRBJ2-3,TGCGCCAGCAGCCCCTTGAGTTCAGATACGCAGTATTTT,CASSPLSSDTQYF
TRBV20-1,-,-,TRBJ1-1,TGCAGTGCTATAGTCCCGAAAGGGATGAACACTGAAGCTTTCTTT,CSAIVPKGMNTEAFF
TRBV20-1,many,TRBD2,TRBJ2-1,TGCAGTGCTAGACGGAGCGGGAGTGGCAATGAGCAGTTCTTC,CSARRSGSGNEQFF
TRBV24-1,many,TRBD2,TRBJ2-1,TGTGCCACCAGTGATTTAAAGACTAGCGGGAGTCCTTACAATGAGCAGTTCTTC,CATSDLKTSGSPYNEQFF
TRBV20-1,-,-,TRBJ2-1,TGCAGTGCTAAAATCAGGGTTGAGGAGCAGTTCTTC,CSAKIRVEEQFF
TRBV2,many,TRBD1,TRBJ2-7,TGTGCCAGCTTGGGACAGGGAGACTACGAGCAGTACTTC,CASLGQGDYEQYF
TRBV18,-,-,TRBJ1-1,TGTGCCAGCTCACCACAGGGGGAGGGTTCCACTGAAGCTTTCTTT,CASSPQGEGSTEAFF
TRBV19,once,-,TRBJ2-1,TGTGCCAGTACCCGAGATTCGTCCCCCTACAATGAGCAGTTCTTC,CASTRDSSPYNEQFF
TRBV28,many,-,TRBJ2-2,TGTGCCAGCAGTTTTTTAGGGGGGGCGAACACCGGGGAGCTGTTTTTT,CASSFLGGANTGELFF
TRBV12-5,many,TRBD2,TRBJ2-1,TGTGCTAGTGGAATCATTGGACTAGCGGGAGTCAATGAGCAGTTCTTC,CASGIIGLAGVNEQFF
TRBV27,few,-,TRBJ1-2,TGTGCCAGCAGTTCCAGGCCGACCAACTATGGCTACACCTTC,CASSSRPTNYGYTF
TRBV6-5,many,-,TRBJ1-2,TGTGCCAGCAGTTACTCCGCCGGTGGGGCCCGCTACACCTTC,CASSYSAGGARYTF
TRBV29-1,many,TRBD1,TRBJ2-7,TGCAGCGTTCTAACGGGACAGCGGACCTACGAGCAGTACTTC,CSVLTGQRTYEQYF
TRBV7-2,many,-,TRBJ2-1,TGTGCCAGCAGCCAAACTAGGCGGACAGAGCAGTTCTTC,CASSQTRRTEQFF